This T cell receptor (beta chain) appears in the sequencing data of a study of blood T cell repertoires in COVID-19. Study-wide context: Whether acute or convalescent, the COVID-19 samples came from the United States, Italy and Spain.

TCRdb's table, derived via immunoSEQ multiplex PCR, lists solely in-frame clones and lacks some. Of hundreds of thousands of clones in the sample, around 90% were seen once. The germline CDR1 and CDR2 sequences are PRHDT and FYEKMQ (reference sequence). The CDR3 is made up of 17 amino acids. V lost 5 bases, J lost 4 bases, and 7 bases stayed unmatched. The chain combines TRBV13 with TRBJ2-2, with 13 bases identical to TRBD2. The receptor's source is an elderly man with acute or convalescent COVID-19. Sequenced input: peripheral blood. CDR3 coding DNA: TGTGCCAGCAGCATGGGACTAGCGGGACGCGCCACCGGGGAGCTGTTTTTT. Translating it yields CASSMGLAGRATGELFF.